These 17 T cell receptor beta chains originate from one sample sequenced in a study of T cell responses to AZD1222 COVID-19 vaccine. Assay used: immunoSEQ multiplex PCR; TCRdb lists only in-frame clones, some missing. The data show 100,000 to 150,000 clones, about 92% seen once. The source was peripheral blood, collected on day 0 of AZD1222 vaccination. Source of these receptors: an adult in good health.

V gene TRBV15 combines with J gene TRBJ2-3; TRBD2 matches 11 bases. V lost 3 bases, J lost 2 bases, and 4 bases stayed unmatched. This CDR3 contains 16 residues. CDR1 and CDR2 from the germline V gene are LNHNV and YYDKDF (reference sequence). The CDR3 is CATSREGLAVTDTQYF. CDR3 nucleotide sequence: TGTGCCACCAGCAGGGAGGGACTAGCGGTCACAGATACGCAGTATTTT.

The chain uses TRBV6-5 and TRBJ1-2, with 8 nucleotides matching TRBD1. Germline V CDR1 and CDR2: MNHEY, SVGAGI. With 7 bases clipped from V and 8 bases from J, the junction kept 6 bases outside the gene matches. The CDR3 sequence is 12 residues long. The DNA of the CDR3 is TGTGCCAGCATCGCGGACAGGGACGGCTACACCTTC. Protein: CASIADRDGYTF.

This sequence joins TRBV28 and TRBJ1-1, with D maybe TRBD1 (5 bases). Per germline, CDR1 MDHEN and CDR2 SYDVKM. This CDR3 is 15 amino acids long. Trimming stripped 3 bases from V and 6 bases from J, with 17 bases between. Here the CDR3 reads CASSFPGRAGAEAFF. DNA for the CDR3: TGTGCCAGCAGTTTCCCCGGGAGGGCGGGGGCTGAAGCTTTCTTT.

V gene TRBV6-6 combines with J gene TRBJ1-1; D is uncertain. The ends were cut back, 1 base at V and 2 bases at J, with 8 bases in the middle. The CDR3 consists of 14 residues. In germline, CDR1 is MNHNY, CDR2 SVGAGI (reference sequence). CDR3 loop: CASSYYSPNTEAFF. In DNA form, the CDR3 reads TGTGCCAGCAGTTACTACAGCCCTAACACTGAAGCTTTCTTT.

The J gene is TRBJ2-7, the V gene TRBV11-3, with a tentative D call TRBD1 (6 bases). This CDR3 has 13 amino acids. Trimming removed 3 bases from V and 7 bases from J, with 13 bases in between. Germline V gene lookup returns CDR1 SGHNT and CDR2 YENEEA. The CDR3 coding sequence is TGTGCCAGCAGCTTGGACAGAATAGGGGAGCAGTACTTC. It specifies CASSLDRIGEQYF. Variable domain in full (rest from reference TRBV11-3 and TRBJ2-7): EAGVVQSPRYKIIEKKQPVAFWCNPISGHNTLYWYLQNLGQGPELLIRYENEEAVDDSQLPKDRFSAERLKGVDSTLKIQPAELGDSAVYLCASSLDRIGEQYFGPGTRLTVT.

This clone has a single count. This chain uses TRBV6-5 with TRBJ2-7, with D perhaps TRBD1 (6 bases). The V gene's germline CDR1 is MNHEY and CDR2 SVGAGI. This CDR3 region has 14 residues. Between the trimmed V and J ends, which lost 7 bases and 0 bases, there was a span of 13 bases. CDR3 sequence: CASTQQGYSYEQYF. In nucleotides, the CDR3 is TGTGCCAGCACCCAACAGGGATACTCCTACGAGCAGTACTTC.

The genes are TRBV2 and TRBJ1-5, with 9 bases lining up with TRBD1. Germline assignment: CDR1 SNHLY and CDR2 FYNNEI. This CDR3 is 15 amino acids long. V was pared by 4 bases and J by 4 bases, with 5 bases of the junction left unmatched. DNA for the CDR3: TGTGCCAGCAGTGGTACAGGGGGCCCAAATCAGCCCCAGCATTTT. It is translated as CASSGTGGPNQPQHF.

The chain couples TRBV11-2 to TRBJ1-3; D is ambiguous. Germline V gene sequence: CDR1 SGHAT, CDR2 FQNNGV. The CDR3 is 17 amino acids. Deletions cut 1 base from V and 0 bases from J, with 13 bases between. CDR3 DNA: TGTGCCAGCAGCTTAGTTGCCGTAACGCGCTCTGGAAACACCATATATTTT. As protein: CASSLVAVTRSGNTIYF. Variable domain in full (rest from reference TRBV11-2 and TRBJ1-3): EAGVAQSPRYKIIEKRQSVAFWCNPISGHATLYWYQQILGQGPKLLIQFQNNGVVDDSQLPKDRFSAERLKGVDSTLKIQPAKLEDSAVYLCASSLVAVTRSGNTIYFGEGSWLTVV.

CDR3 region: CASRGAGGLLSYNEQFF. The CDR3 DNA follows: TGTGCCAGTAGAGGGGCGGGAGGGCTTTTGTCCTACAATGAGCAGTTCTTC. The gene calls are TRBV19 and TRBJ2-1, with 9 bases matching TRBD2. Germline loops: CDR1 LNHDA, CDR2 SQIVND (reference sequence). The CDR3 is 17 residues long. Trimming removed 6 bases from V and 1 base from J; junction bases left unmatched: 10. The whole variable domain, remainder taken from reference TRBV19 and TRBJ2-1, is DGGITQSPKYLFRKEGQNVTLSCEQNLNHDAMYWYRQDPGQGLRLIYYSQIVNDFQKGDIAEGYSVSREKKESFPLTVTSAQKNPTAFYLCASRGAGGLLSYNEQFFGPGTRLTVL.

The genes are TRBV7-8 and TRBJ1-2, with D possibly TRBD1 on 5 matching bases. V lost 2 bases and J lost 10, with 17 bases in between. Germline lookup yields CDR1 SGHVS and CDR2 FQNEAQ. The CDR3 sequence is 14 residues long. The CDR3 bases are TGTGCCAGCAGCTTATTGACAGACGGTCGAGACTACACCTTC. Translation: CASSLLTDGRDYTF.

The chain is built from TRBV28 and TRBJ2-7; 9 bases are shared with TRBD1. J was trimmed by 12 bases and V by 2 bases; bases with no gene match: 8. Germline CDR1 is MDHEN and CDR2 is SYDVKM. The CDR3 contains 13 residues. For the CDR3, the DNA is TGTGCCAGCAGTTTACGGGACAGGGCGGACCCGTACTTC. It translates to CASSLRDRADPYF.

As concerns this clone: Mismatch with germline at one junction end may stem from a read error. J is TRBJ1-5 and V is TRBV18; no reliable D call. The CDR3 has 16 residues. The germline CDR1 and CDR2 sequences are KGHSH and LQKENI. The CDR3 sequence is CASSHSSPNSNQPQHF. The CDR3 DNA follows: TGTGCCAGCTCCCATTCAAGCCCGAATTCCAATCAGCCTCAGCATTTT.

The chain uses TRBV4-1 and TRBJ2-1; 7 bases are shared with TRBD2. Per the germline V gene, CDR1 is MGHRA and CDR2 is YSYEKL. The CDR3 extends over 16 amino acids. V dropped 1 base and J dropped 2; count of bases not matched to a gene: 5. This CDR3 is CASSQVPSGTYNEQFF. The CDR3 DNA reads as TGCGCCAGCAGCCAAGTTCCCAGCGGGACCTACAATGAGCAGTTCTTC.

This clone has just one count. Here the CDR3 reads CASSEGLAVNYEQYF. The CDR3 nucleotides read TGTGCCAGCAGTGAAGGACTAGCGGTTAACTACGAGCAGTACTTC. J is TRBJ2-7 and V is TRBV2; TRBD2 matches 9 bases. CDR3 length equals 15 residues. Germline V gene lookup returns CDR1 SNHLY and CDR2 FYNNEI. V was clipped by 1 base and J by 3 bases; unmatched bases: 4.

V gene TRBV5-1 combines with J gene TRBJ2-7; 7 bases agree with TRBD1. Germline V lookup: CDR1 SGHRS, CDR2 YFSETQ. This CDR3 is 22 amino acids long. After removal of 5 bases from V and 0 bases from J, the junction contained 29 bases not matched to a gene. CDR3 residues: CASRRSLTPRSLADRASYEQYF. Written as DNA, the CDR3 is TGCGCCAGCAGGCGAAGCCTGACCCCCCGGTCCTTGGCCGACAGGGCCTCCTACGAGCAGTACTTC.

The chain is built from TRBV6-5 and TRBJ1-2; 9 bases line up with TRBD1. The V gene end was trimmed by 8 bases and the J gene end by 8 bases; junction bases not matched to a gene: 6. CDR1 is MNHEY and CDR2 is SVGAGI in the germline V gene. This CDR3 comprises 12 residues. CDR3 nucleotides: TGTGCCAGCGGCAGGGACAGGGACGGCTACACCTTC. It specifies CASGRDRDGYTF.

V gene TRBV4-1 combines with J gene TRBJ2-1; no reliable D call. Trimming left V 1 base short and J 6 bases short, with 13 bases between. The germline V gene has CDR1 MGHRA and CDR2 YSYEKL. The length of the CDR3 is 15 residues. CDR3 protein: CASSQASRAVNEQFF. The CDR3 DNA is TGCGCCAGCAGCCAAGCGTCCCGAGCCGTCAATGAGCAGTTCTTC.